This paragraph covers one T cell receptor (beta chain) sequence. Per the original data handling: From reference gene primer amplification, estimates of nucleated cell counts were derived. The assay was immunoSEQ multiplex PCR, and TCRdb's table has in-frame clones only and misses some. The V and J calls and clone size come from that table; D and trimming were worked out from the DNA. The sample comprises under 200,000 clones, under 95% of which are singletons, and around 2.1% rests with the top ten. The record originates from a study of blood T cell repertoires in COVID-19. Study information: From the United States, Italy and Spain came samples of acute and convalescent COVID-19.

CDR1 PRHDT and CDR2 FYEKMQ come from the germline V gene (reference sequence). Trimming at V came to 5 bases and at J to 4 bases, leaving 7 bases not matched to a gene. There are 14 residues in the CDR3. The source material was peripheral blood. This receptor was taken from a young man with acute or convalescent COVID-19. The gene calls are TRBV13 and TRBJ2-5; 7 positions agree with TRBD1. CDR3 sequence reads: CASSPPTGRETQYF. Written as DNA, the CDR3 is TGTGCCAGCAGCCCGCCGACAGGGAGAGAGACCCAGTACTTC.